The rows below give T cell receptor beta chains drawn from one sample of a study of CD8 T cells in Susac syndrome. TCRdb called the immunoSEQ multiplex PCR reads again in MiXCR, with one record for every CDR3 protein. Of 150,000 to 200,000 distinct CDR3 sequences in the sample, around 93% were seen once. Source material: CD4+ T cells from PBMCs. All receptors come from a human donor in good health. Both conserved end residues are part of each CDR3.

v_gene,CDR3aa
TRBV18,CASSQGQGGGHEQYF
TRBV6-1,CASSVSQDPNTEAFF
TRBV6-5,CASSYSGVGDPYEQYF
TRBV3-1,CASSPSPVGFEQFF
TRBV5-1,CASSLDRQGYLVGQYF
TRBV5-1,CASSAEEDTQYF
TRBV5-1,CASSLTENIQYF
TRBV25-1,CASSWTDNSPLHF
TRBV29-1,CSVEARTSTGELFF
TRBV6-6,CASSYFLGQGSYEQYF
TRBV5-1,CASSSLAGGNTEAFF
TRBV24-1,CATSDPRAGDSGELFF
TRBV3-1,CATRDFRTDTQYF
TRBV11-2,CASSPEPGQYNSPLHF
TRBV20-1,CSARGQLNEKLFF
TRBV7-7,CASSQGGGGPDTQYF
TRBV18,CASSPAVSYEQYF
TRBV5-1,CASSPGQGAETQYF